Listed below are T cell receptor beta chains from one sample, sequenced in a study of CD8 T cells in Susac syndrome. In TCRdb, the immunoSEQ multiplex PCR reads were re-called with MiXCR into one record per CDR3 protein. The table shows 170,000 or so distinct CDR3 sequences, with 90% to 96% occurring only once. Specimen: CD4+ T cells from PBMCs. Every receptor here comes from a human donor with Susac syndrome. Both conserved end residues are part of each CDR3. Each record gives: clone size, J gene, V gene, D gene, CDR3 DNA, CDR3 protein. The D gene is left open where the match is weak. The size field is filled for only some rows; it gives once, few, many or a size class.

>.|TRBJ2-5|TRBV15|TRBD2
TGTGCCACCAGCAGAGCCGGGCTAGCGGAAGAGACCCAGTACTTC
CATSRAGLAEETQYF
>.|TRBJ1-5|TRBV6-5|.
TGTGCCAGCAGTTCGCTCGCGGGGGGCTCTCGTCAGCCCCAGCATTTT
CASSSLAGGSRQPQHF
>.|TRBJ1-5|TRBV4-3|.
TGCGCCAGCAGCCAAGAATATGGGTCGGCCAATCAGCCCCAGCATTTT
CASSQEYGSANQPQHF
>.|TRBJ1-4|TRBV15|.
TGTGCCACCAGCAGAGTTGAGGTTTATGAAAAACTGTTTTTT
CATSRVEVYEKLFF
>.|TRBJ1-4|TRBV30|.
TGTGCCTGGAGTGGAAGATCTACAGGGAATGAAAAACTGTTTTTT
CAWSGRSTGNEKLFF
>once|TRBJ2-5|TRBV24-1|TRBD1
TGTGCCACCAGTGGTAAGGGGGCCGGAGAGACCCAGTACTTC
CATSGKGAGETQYF
>once|TRBJ2-1|TRBV4-3|.
TGCGCCAGCAGCCAAGCCGGAGGGTTCGGCGAGCAGTTCTTC
CASSQAGGFGEQFF
>.|TRBJ2-6|TRBV29-1|TRBD2
TGCAGCGTGCGACTAGCGGGGTACTCTGGGGCCAACGTCCTGACTTTC
CSVRLAGYSGANVLTF
>.|TRBJ2-1|TRBV2|.
TGTGCCAGCAGGACCTGCCGGCAACTGATGCAATGCGATGAGCAGTTCTTC
CASRTCRQLMQCDEQFF
>.|TRBJ2-3|TRBV3-1|.
TGTGCCAGCAGCCAAGGGGGGGGACAGGACCTTTTT
CASSQGGGQDLF
>.|TRBJ1-6|TRBV3-1|.
TGTGCCAGCAGCCAAGTGACGGGGTTAGGTTCACCCCTCCACTTT
CASSQVTGLGSPLHF
>.|TRBJ2-6|TRBV7-7|.
TGTGCTAGCAGCGCCTGGGGGAACGGGGCCAACGTCCTGACTTTC
CASSAWGNGANVLTF
>.|TRBJ2-6|TRBV12-3/TRBV12-4|.
TGTGCCAGCAGTTATCAGGGCTCTGGGGCCAACGTCCTGACTTTC
CASSYQGSGANVLTF
>.|TRBJ1-2|TRBV6-2/TRBV6-3|.
TGTGCCAGCAGAACGGGGGTCTATGGCTACACCTTC
CASRTGVYGYTF
>.|TRBJ1-6|TRBV9|.
TGTGCCAGCAGCGCTTCGGGAAGGGATGGGTCACCCCTCCACTTT
CASSASGRDGSPLHF
>.|TRBJ2-2|TRBV14|.
TGTGCCAGCAGCCAAGACTGGTCCACCGGGGAGCTGTTTTTT
CASSQDWSTGELFF
>.|TRBJ1-6|TRBV18|TRBD1
TGTGCCAGCTCACCGAGGGACAGTCTAATATCACCCCTCCACTTT
CASSPRDSLISPLHF
>.|TRBJ2-6|TRBV5-6|.
TGTGCCAGCAGCTTGAATTCTGCCTCTGGGGCCAACGTCCTGACTTTC
CASSLNSASGANVLTF
>.|TRBJ1-5|TRBV27|.
TGTGCCAGCAGTCCCAGGGACCGGGGCCCCAATCAGCCCCAGCATTTT
CASSPRDRGPNQPQHF
>.|TRBJ2-3|TRBV29-1|.
TGCAGCCTGGGCACAGATACGCAGTATTTT
CSLGTDTQYF
>.|TRBJ1-1|TRBV20-1|TRBD1
TGCAGTGCCAAAGACAGGGGGGACACTGAAGCTTTCTTT
CSAKDRGDTEAFF
>.|TRBJ1-1|TRBV6-6|TRBD1
TGTGCCAGCAGTCGGACAGGGGATTACACTGAAGCTTTCTTT
CASSRTGDYTEAFF
>.|TRBJ2-5|TRBV5-1|TRBD2
TGCGCCAGCTCCCAGGGGGGCGGGAGGGGCTTCCGCCAAGAGACCCAGTACTTC
CASSQGGGRGFRQETQYF
>.|TRBJ2-7|TRBV3-1|.
TGTGCCAGCAGCCAAATTCGACTCGGCGAGCAGTACTTC
CASSQIRLGEQYF
>.|TRBJ2-1|TRBV7-9|TRBD2
TGTGCCAGCAGCTTAGGACTAGCGGGGGCCATTCAGTTCTTC
CASSLGLAGAIQFF
>.|TRBJ2-7|TRBV29-1|TRBD2
TGCAGCGAGACCAGGCGGGAGACTTCCTACGAGCAGTACTTC
CSETRRETSYEQYF
>.|TRBJ2-1|TRBV29-1|TRBD2
TGCAGCGTTGCCAAGCGGGAGAGCTCCTACAATGAGCAGTTCTTC
CSVAKRESSYNEQFF
>.|TRBJ2-3|TRBV7-8|.
TGTGCCAGCAGCACAAGGTTGTCCCAGCCCACAGATACGCAGTATTTT
CASSTRLSQPTDTQYF
>.|TRBJ2-4|TRBV18|.
TGTGCCAGCTCACAAAGGCAGGTGGGGGCCGACGGTACGGACATTCAGTACTTC
CASSQRQVGADGTDIQYF
>once|TRBJ2-3|TRBV7-3|.
TGTGCCAGCAGCTTATATGGGCCCACGGTCGGGTCAGATACGCAGTATTTT
CASSLYGPTVGSDTQYF
>.|TRBJ2-1|TRBV20-1|.
TGCAGTGCTAGGAAAGAGGAGCAGTTCTTC
CSARKEEQFF
>.|TRBJ2-7|TRBV20-1|TRBD1
TGCAGTGCACCGACAGGGGGCGCCTCCTACGAGCAGTACTTC
CSAPTGGASYEQYF
>.|TRBJ2-3|TRBV7-9|.
TGTGCCAGCAGCCCCCTGGGGGCTACGCAGTATTTT
CASSPLGATQYF
>.|TRBJ2-1|TRBV5-1|.
TGCGCCAGCAGCTTGGCACAGCTCAATGAGCAGTTCTTC
CASSLAQLNEQFF
>.|TRBJ1-2|TRBV19|.
TGTGCCAGTAGTTCAAGGGCCATCAACTATGGCTACACCTTC
CASSSRAINYGYTF
>.|TRBJ1-2|TRBV12-3/TRBV12-4|.
TGTGCCAGCAGTTTAGGGGGGTCCCTGGACTATGGCTACACCTTC
CASSLGGSLDYGYTF
>once|TRBJ2-1|TRBV7-9|.
TGTGCCAGCAGCGTTACGGACGGATTCGAGCAGTTCTTC
CASSVTDGFEQFF
>.|TRBJ1-3|TRBV6-5|.
TGTGCCAGCAGTCCCACAGTGTCTGGAAACACCATATATTTT
CASSPTVSGNTIYF
>.|TRBJ2-3|TRBV27|TRBD1
TGTGCCAGCAGTTCCCCCGACAGGGCAAATACGCAGTATTTT
CASSSPDRANTQYF
>.|TRBJ2-1|TRBV20-1|TRBD2
TGCAGTGCTCCTCTAGCGGGAGGGGCCAATGAGCAGTTCTTC
CSAPLAGGANEQFF
>.|TRBJ2-7|TRBV4-2|.
TGTGCCAGCAGCCAAGATGTGTCTCACAGCTACGAGCAGTACTTC
CASSQDVSHSYEQYF
>few|TRBJ2-4|TRBV7-8|.
TGTGCCAGCAGCTTACAGGGGCCAAAAAACATTCAGTACTTC
CASSLQGPKNIQYF
>.|TRBJ1-4|TRBV4-3|.
TGCGCCAGCAGCCAAGAAGGGGCATCTAATGAAAAACTGTTTTTT
CASSQEGASNEKLFF
>.|TRBJ2-5|TRBV21-1|.
TGTGCCAGCAGCAAAGCCAGTTGCGGGGAGACCCAGTACTTC
CASSKASCGETQYF
>.|TRBJ2-5|TRBV12-3/TRBV12-4|TRBD2
TGTGCCAGCAGTTTTCTTCTCGGACTAGCGGACAAACGAGGGGGGGAGACCCAGTACTTC
CASSFLLGLADKRGGETQYF
>.|TRBJ2-5|TRBV3-1|.
TGTGCCAGCAGCCAAGTAGGAGGTCAAGAGACCCAGTACTTC
CASSQVGGQETQYF
>.|TRBJ1-3|TRBV12-3/TRBV12-4|TRBD1
TGTGCCAGCAGCCTATTCGACAGGGAGGCTGGAAACACCATATATTTT
CASSLFDREAGNTIYF
>.|TRBJ2-5|TRBV7-2|.
TGTGCCAGCAGCTTAGGTCTTGGGGCGGGAAGAGAGACCCAGTACTTC
CASSLGLGAGRETQYF
>.|TRBJ2-6|TRBV29-1|.
TGCAGCGTGGGTTTCGGTTCTGGGGCCAACGTCCTGACTTTC
CSVGFGSGANVLTF
>.|TRBJ1-2|TRBV4-3|TRBD1
TGCGCCAGCAGCCGACGGACAGGGGAGGGCTACACCTTC
CASSRRTGEGYTF
>.|TRBJ2-4|TRBV27|.
TGTGCCAGCGGCCAGGGGCCGTGGGAGGAATCAGCCAAAAACATTCAGTACTTC
CASGQGPWEESAKNIQYF
>once|TRBJ2-6|TRBV24-1|.
TGTGCCACCAGTGGATTCGGGCTCGCTGGGGCCAACGTCCTGACTTTC
CATSGFGLAGANVLTF
>.|TRBJ2-6|TRBV7-3|TRBD2
TGTGCCAGCAGCTTATCCACGGGAGGGCCGGGGGCCAACGTCCTGACTTTC
CASSLSTGGPGANVLTF
>.|TRBJ2-1|TRBV2|.
TGTGCCAGCAGTGGGCAATACGCCTACAATGAGCAGTTCTTC
CASSGQYAYNEQFF
>.|TRBJ1-5|TRBV20-1|.
TGCAGTGCTAGATTCAGGGATGGTAATCAGCCCCAGCATTTT
CSARFRDGNQPQHF
>.|TRBJ2-1|TRBV20-1|.
TGCAGTGCGACTCCGGGACTGCAGAATGAGCAGTTCTTC
CSATPGLQNEQFF
>.|TRBJ2-1|TRBV20-1|.
TGCAGTGCTACCGGCTACAATGAGCAGTTCTTC
CSATGYNEQFF